The table lists the clone carrying this TCR beta chain with a few counts. The data are from a study of cytotoxic CD8 clonotypes in ibrutinib-treated CLL. Repertoires were generated with immunoSEQ multiplex PCR, while TCRdb's copy carries only in-frame clones and drops some. The sample contains roughly 220,000 clones, 60% to 80% of which appear only once. The source of this sequence is a human donor with chronic lymphocytic leukemia. The specimen comprised PBMCs, sampled after 12 months of ibrutinib treatment.

The CDR3 loop reads CASSVGQGSTEAFF. The CDR3 DNA reads as TGCGCCAGCAGCGTCGGACAGGGGAGCACTGAAGCTTTCTTT. V and J are TRBV5-1 and TRBJ1-1; 9 nucleotides align to TRBD1. The CDR3 has 14 amino acids. Per germline, CDR1 SGHRS and CDR2 YFSETQ. After removal of 4 bases from V and 4 bases from J, the junction contained 5 bases not matched to a gene.